This T cell receptor (beta chain) was obtained from a study of T cell responses to AZD1222 COVID-19 vaccine. Findings and caveats of the study: A reported finding is that nearly half of spike-specific TCRs target unmutated variant regions.

Some clones are missing from TCRdb's copy, which holds only in-frame ones; the method was immunoSEQ multiplex PCR. The sample records 200,000 or so clones, 85% to 90% being singletons. The CDR3 spans 15 residues. V shed 4 bases and J 8 bases; nucleotides not matched to a gene: 7. In germline, CDR1 is MNHEY, CDR2 SMNVEV (reference sequence). With respect to this clone: Its antigen is currently unknown.

The chain carries TRBV27 and TRBJ2-1; 11 bases are shared with TRBD2. This material consisted of peripheral blood, taken on day 0 of AZD1222 vaccination. This TCR derives from an adult in good health. Here the CDR3 DNA reads TGTGCCAGCAGTTCACCTAGCGGGAGGAGGGATGAGCAGTTCTTC. This codes for CASSSPSGRRDEQFF.